This T cell receptor beta chain was captured in a study of blood T cell repertoires in COVID-19. The wider study: T cells, B-cell-depleted T cells, or PBMCs supplied cDNA or gDNA.

CDR3 size: 16 residues. Germline CDR1 and CDR2: SGHNT and YYREEE (reference sequence). Trimming removed 4 bases from V and 1 base from J, with 17 bases in between. Some clones are missing from TCRdb's copy, which holds only in-frame ones; the method was immunoSEQ multiplex PCR. Counted here are roughly 670,000 clones, around 89% occurring once; the ten biggest clones make up under 0.3%. Sequenced sample: peripheral blood. The receptor comes from a woman aged 18-29 years with acute or convalescent COVID-19. The chain recombines TRBV5-4 with TRBJ2-5; D could derive from TRBD1 or TRBD2 (6 bases each). The CDR3 DNA follows: TGTGCCAGCAGCATGGGGGGCTTGGGTCCCCAAGAGACCCAGTACTTC. As protein: CASSMGGLGPQETQYF.